The entry that follows covers one T cell receptor beta chain sequence. The record originates from a study of cytomegalovirus exposure and HLA in healthy donors. PCR was performed using 60 Vbeta and 13 Jbeta primers. Clones were read by immunoSEQ multiplex PCR, and TCRdb kept only the in-frame ones, dropping some. The data contain 100,000 to 150,000 clones, roughly 74% of them singletons. CDR3 length equals 15 residues. V gave up 7 bases and J gave up 4 bases, with 19 bases separating them. Germline CDR1 SEHNR, CDR2 FQNEAQ (reference sequence). Sample: PBMCs. This chain uses TRBV7-9 with TRBJ1-2; D not resolved. This clonotype originated in a woman aged 45 to 65 in good health and CMV-seropositive. The CDR3 region has the DNA TGTGCCAGCAAGGTTGGGCAGAACCCTGGCTATGGCTACACCTTC. Encoded protein: CASKVGQNPGYGYTF.